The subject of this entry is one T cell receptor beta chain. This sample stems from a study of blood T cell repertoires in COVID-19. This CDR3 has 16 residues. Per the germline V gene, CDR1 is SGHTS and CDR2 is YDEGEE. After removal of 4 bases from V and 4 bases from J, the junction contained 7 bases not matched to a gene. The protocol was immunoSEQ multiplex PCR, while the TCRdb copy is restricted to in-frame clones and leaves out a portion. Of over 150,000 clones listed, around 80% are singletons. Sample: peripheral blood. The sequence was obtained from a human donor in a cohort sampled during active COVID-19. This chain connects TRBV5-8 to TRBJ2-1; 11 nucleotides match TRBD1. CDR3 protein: CASSLGQGAAYNEQFF. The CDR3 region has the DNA TGTGCCAGCAGCCTCGGACAGGGGGCGGCGTACAATGAGCAGTTCTTC.